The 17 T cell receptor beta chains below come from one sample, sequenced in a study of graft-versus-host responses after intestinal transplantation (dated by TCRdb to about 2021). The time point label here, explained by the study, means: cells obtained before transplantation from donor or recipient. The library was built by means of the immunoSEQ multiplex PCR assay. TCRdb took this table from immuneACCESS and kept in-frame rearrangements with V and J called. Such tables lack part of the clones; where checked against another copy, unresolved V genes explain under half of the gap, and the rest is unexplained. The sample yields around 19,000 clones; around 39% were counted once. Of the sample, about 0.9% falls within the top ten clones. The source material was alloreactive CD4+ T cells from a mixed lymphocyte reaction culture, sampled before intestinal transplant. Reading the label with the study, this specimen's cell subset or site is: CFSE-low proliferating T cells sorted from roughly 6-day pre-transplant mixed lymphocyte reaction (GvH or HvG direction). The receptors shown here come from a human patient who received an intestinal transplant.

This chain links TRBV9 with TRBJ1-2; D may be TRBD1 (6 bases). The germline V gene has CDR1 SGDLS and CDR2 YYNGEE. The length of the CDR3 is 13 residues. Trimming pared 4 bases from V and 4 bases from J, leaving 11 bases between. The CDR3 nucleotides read TGTGCCAGCAGCACCCAGGGGCCCTATGGCTACACCTTC. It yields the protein CASSTQGPYGYTF.

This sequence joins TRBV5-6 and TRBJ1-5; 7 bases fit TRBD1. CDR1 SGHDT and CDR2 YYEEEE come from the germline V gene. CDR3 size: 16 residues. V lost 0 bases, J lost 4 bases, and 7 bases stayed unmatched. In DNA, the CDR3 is TGTGCCAGCAGCTTGGGGAGGGGGCGCGGGAATCAGCCCCAGCATTTT. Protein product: CASSLGRGRGNQPQHF.

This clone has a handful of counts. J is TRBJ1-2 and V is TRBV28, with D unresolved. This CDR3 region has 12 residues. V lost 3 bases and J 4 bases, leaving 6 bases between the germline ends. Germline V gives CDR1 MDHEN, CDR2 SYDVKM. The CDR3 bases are TGTGCCAGCAGTTTTGGAGGCTATGGCTACACCTTC. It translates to CASSFGGYGYTF.

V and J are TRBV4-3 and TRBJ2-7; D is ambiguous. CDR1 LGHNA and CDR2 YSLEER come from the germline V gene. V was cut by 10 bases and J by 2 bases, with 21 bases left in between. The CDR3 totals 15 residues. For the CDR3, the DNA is TGCGCCACCGCATACCGGGTCGGCGAAACCTACGAGCAGTACTTC. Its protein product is CATAYRVGETYEQYF.

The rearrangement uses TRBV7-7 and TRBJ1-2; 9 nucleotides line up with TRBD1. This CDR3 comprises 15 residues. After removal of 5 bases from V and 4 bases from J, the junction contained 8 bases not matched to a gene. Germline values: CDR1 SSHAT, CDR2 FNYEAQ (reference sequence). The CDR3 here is CASSPQGAPLYGYTF. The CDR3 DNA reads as TGTGCCAGCAGCCCACAGGGGGCCCCCCTCTATGGCTACACCTTC.

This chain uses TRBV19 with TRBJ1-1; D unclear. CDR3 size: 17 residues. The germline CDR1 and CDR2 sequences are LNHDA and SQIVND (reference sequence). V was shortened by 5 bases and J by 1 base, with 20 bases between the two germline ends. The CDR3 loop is CASSPRRTSSQNTEAFF. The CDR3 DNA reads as TGTGCCAGTAGTCCCCGACGCACCTCCAGCCAGAACACTGAAGCTTTCTTT.

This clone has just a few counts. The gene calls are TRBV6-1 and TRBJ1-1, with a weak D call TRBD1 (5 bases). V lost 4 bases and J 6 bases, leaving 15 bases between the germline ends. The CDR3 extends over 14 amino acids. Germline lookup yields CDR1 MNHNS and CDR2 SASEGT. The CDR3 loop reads CASSATLRGAEAFF. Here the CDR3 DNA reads TGTGCCAGCAGTGCGACGCTGAGGGGAGCTGAAGCTTTCTTT.

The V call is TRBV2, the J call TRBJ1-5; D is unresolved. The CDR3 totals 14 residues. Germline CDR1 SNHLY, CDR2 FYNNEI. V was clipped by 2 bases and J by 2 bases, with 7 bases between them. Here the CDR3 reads CASSERRGNQPQHF. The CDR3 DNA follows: TGTGCCAGCAGTGAAAGGAGGGGCAATCAGCCCCAGCATTTT.

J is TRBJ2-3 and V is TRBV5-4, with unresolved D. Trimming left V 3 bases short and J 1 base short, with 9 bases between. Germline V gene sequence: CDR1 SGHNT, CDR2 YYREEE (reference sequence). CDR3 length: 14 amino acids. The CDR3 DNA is TGTGCCAGCAGCTATGATGGTGGCACAGATACGCAGTATTTT. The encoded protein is CASSYDGGTDTQYF.

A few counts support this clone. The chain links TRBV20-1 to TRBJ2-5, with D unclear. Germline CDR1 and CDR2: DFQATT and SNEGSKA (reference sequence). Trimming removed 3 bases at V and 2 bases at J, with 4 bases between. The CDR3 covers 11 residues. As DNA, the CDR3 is TGCAGTGCTAGCCCACAAGAGACCCAGTACTTC. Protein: CSASPQETQYF.

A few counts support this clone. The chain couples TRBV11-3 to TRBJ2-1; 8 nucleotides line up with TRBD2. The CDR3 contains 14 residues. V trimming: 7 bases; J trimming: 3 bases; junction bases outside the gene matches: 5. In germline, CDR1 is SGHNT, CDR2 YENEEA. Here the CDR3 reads CASTTGRGYNEQFF. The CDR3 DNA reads TGTGCCAGCACCACCGGGAGGGGCTACAATGAGCAGTTCTTC.

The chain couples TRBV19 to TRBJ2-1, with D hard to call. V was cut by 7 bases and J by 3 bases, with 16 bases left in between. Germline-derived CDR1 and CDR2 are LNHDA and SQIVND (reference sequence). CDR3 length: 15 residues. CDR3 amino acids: CASTAAVIDYNEQFF. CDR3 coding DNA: TGTGCCAGTACGGCGGCTGTGATTGACTACAATGAGCAGTTCTTC. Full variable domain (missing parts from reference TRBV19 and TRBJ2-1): DGGITQSPKYLFRKEGQNVTLSCEQNLNHDAMYWYRQDPGQGLRLIYYSQIVNDFQKGDIAEGYSVSREKKESFPLTVTSAQKNPTAFYLCASTAAVIDYNEQFFGPGTRLTVL.

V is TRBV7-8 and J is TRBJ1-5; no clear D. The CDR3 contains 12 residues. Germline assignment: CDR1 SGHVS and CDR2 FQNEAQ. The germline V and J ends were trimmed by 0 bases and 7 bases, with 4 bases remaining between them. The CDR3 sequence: CASSLAGQPQHF. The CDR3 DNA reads TGTGCCAGCAGCTTAGCGGGGCAGCCCCAGCATTTT.

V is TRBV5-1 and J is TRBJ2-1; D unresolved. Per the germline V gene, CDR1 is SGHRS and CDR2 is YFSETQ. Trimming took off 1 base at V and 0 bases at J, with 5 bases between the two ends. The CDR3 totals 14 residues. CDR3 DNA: TGCGCCAGCAGCTTGAGGGCCTCCTACAATGAGCAGTTCTTC. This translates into CASSLRASYNEQFF. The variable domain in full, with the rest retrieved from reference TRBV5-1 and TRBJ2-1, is KAGVTQTPRYLIKTRGQQVTLSCSPISGHRSVSWYQQTPGQGLQFLFEYFSETQRNKGNFPGRFSGRQFSNSRSEMNVSTLELGDSALYLCASSLRASYNEQFFGPGTRLTVL.

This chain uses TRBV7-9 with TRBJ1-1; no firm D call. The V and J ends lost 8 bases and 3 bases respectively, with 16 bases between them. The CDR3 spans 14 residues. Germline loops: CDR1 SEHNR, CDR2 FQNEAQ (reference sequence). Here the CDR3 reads CASEGQGSYTEAFF. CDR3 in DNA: TGTGCCAGCGAGGGTCAAGGGTCCTACACTGAAGCTTTCTTT.

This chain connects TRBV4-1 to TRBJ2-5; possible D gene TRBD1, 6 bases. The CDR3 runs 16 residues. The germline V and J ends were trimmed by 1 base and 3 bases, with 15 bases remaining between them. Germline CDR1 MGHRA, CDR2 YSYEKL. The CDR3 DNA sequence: TGCGCCAGCAGCCAAGTGGTAGGGACACCTAAAGAGACCCAGTACTTC. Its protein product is CASSQVVGTPKETQYF.

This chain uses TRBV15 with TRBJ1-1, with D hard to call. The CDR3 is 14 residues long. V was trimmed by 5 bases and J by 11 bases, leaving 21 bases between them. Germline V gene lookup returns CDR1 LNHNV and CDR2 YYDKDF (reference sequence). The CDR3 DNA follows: TGTGCCACCAGCTTATACCCCGTGCGAGGTCGCGCTTTCTTT. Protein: CATSLYPVRGRAFF.